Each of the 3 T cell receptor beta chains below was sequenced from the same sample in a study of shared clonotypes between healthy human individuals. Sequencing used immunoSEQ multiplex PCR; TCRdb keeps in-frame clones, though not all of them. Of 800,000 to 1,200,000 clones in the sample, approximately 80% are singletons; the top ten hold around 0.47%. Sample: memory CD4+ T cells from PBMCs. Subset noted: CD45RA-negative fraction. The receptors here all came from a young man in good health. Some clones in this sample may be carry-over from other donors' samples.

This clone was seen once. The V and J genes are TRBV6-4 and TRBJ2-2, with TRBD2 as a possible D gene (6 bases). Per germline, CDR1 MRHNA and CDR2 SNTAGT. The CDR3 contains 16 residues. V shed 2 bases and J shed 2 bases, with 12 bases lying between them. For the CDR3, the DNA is TGTGCCAGCAGTGACCTCGGGACTTATAACACCGGGGAGCTGTTTTTT. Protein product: CASSDLGTYNTGELFF.

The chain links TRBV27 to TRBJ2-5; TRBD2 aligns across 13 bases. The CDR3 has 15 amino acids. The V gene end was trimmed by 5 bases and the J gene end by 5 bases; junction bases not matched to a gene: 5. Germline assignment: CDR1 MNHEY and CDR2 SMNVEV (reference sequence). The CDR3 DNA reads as TGTGCCAGCAGTACACTAGCGGGAGGGGGGGAGACCCAGTACTTC. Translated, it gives CASSTLAGGGETQYF.

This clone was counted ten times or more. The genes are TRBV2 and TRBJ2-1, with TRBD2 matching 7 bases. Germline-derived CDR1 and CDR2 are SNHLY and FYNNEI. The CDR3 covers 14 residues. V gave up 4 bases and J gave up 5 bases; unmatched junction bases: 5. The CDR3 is CASSGWGGNNEQFF. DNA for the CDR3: TGTGCCAGCAGTGGATGGGGAGGGAACAATGAGCAGTTCTTC.